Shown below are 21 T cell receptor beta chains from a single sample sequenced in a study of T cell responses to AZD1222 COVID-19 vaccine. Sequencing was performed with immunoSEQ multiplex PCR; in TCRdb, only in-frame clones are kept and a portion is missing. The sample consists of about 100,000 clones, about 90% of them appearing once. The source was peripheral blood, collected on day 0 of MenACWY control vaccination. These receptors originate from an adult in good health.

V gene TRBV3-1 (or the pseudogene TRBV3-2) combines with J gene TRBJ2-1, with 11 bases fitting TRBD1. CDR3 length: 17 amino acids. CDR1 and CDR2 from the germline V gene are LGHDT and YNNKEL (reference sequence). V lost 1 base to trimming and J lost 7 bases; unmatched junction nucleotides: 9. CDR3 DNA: TGTGCCAGCAGCCAAGGGTCGGGACAGGGGGTTGGGAATGAGCAGTTCTTC. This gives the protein CASSQGSGQGVGNEQFF.

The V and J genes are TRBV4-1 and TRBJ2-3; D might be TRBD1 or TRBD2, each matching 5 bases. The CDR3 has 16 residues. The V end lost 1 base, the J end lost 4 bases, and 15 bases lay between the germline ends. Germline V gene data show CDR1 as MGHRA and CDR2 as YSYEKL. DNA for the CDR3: TGCGCCAGCAGCCAAGGGGGGTCCCTACGGGCAGATACGCAGTATTTT. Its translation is CASSQGGSLRADTQYF.

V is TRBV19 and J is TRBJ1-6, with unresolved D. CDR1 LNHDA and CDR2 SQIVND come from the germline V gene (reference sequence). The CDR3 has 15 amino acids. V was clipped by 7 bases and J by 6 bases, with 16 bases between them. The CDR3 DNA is TGTGCCAGTACGGTGGCTGCCAGCCCTAATTCACCCCTCCACTTT. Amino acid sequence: CASTVAASPNSPLHF.

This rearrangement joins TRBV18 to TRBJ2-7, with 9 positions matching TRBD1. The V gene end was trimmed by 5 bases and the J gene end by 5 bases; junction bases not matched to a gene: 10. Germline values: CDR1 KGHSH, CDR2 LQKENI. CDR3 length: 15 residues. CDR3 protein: CASSAQGASNDEQYF. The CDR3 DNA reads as TGTGCCAGCTCAGCACAGGGGGCTAGTAATGACGAGCAGTACTTC.

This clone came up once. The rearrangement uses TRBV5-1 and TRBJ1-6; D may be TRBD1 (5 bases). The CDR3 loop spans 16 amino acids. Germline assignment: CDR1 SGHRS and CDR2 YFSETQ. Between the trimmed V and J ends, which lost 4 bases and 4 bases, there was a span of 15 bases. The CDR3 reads CASSLAGPLYNSPLHF. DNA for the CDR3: TGCGCCAGCAGCCTAGCAGGGCCTCTTTATAATTCACCCCTCCACTTT.

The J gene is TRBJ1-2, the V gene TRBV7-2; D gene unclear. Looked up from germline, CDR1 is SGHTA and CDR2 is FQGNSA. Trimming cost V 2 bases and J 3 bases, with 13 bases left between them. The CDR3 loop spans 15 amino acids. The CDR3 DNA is TGTGCCAGCAGCTTATTCGCGGAAAAAGACTATGGCTACACCTTC. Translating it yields CASSLFAEKDYGYTF.

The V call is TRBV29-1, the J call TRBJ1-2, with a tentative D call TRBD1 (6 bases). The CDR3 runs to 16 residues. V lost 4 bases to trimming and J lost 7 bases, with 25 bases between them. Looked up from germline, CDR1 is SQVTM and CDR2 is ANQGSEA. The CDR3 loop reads CSVVVVPRSGGSGYTF. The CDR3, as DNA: TGCAGCGTTGTAGTGGTGCCCAGGTCGGGGGGCTCTGGCTACACCTTC.

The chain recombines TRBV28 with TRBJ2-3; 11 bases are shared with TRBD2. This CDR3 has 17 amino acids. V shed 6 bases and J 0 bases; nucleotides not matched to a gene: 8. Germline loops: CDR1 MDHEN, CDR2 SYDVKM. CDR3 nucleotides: TGTGCCAGCAGCTCAGATACTAGCGGGGGTAGCACAGATACGCAGTATTTT. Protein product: CASSSDTSGGSTDTQYF.

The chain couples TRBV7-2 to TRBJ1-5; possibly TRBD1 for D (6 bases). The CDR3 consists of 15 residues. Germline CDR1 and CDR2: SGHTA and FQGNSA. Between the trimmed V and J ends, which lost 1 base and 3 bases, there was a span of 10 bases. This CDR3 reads CASSLGPGVNQPQHF. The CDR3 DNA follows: TGTGCCAGCAGCTTAGGCCCAGGGGTCAATCAGCCCCAGCATTTT.

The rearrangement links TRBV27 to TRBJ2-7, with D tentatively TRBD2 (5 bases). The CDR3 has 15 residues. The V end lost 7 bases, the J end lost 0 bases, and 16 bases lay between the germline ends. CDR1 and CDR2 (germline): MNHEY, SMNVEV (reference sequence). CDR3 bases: TGTGCCAGCAAGAGGAGGCATCGGAGCTCCTACGAGCAGTACTTC. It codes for CASKRRHRSSYEQYF.

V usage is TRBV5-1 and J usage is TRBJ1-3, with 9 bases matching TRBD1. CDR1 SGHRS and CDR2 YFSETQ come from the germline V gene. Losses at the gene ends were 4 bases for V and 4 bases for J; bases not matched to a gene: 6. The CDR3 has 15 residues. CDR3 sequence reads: CASSMGQGTGNTIYF. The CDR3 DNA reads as TGCGCCAGCAGCATGGGACAGGGAACCGGAAACACCATATATTTT.

The CDR3 nucleotides are TGTGCCACGACCCCATGGGGGGAGCCCTATGGCTACACCTTC. Its translation is CATTPWGEPYGYTF. This chain links TRBV3-1 (or the pseudogene TRBV3-2) with TRBJ1-2; perhaps TRBD1 as D (5 bases). This CDR3 is built from 14 residues. V lost 10 bases and J 4 bases, leaving 19 bases between the germline ends. Germline V gene lookup returns CDR1 LGHDT and CDR2 YNNKEL (reference sequence).

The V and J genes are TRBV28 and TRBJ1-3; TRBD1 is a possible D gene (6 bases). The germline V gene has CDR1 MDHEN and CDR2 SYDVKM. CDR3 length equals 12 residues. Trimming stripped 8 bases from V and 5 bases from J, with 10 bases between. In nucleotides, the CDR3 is TGTGCCAGCGCACAGGGTCGAAACACCATATATTTT. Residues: CASAQGRNTIYF. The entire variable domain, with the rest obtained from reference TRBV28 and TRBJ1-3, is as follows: DVKVTQSSRYLVKRTGEKVFLECVQDMDHENMFWYRQDPGLGLRLIYFSYDVKMKEKGDIPEGYSVSREKKERFSLILESASTNQTSMYLCASAQGRNTIYFGEGSWLTVV.

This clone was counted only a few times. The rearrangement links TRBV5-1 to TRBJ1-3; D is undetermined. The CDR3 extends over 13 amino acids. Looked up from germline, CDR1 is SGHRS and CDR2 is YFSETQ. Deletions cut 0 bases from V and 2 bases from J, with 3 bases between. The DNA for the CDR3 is TGCGCCAGCAGCTTGGGTGCTGGAAACACCATATATTTT. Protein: CASSLGAGNTIYF.

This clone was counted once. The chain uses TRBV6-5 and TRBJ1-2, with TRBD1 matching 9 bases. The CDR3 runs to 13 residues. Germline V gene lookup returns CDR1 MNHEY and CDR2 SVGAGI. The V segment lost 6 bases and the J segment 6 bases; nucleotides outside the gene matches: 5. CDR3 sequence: CASRDRGGNGYTF. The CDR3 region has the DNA TGTGCCAGCAGGGACAGGGGCGGAAATGGCTACACCTTC.

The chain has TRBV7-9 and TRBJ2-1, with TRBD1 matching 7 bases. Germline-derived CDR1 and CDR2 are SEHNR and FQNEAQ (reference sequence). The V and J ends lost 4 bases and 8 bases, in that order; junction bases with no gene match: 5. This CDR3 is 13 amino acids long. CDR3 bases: TGTGCCAGCAGCTACGGACAGGCGGATGAGCAGTTCTTC. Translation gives CASSYGQADEQFF. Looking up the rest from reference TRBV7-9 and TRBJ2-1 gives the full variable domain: DTGVSQNPRHKITKRGQNVTFRCDPISEHNRLYWYRQTLGQGPEFLTYFQNEAQLEKSRLLSDRFSAERPKGSFSTLEIQRTEQGDSAMYLCASSYGQADEQFFGPGTRLTVL.

CDR3 sequence reads: CAIHPQDSNTGELFF. The CDR3 DNA reads TGTGCCATCCACCCACAGGACTCGAACACCGGGGAGCTGTTTTTT. The genes are TRBV5-4 and TRBJ2-2, with D tentatively TRBD1 or TRBD2 (5 bases each). This CDR3 comprises 15 residues. V was pared by 9 bases and J by 0 bases, with 15 bases between. Germline V gene sequence: CDR1 SGHNT, CDR2 YYREEE (reference sequence).

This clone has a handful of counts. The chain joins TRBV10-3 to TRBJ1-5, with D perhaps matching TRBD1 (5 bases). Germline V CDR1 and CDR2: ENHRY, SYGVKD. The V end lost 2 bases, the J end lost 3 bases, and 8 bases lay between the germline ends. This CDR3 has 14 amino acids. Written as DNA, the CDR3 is TGTGCCATCAGTGAGACAGGTAACAATCAGCCCCAGCATTTT. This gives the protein CAISETGNNQPQHF.

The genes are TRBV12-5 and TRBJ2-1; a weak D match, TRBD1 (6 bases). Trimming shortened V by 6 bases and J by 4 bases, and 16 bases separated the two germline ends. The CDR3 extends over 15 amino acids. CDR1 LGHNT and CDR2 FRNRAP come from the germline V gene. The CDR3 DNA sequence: TGTGCTAGTGGGGAACAGACAGGTATTTACAATGAGCAGTTCTTC. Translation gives CASGEQTGIYNEQFF.

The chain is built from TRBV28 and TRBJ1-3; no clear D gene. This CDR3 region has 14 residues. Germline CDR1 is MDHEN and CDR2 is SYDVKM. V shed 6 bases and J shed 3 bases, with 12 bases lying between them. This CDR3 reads CASRSTEDGNTIYF. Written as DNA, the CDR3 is TGTGCCAGCAGGTCCACAGAGGATGGAAACACCATATATTTT.

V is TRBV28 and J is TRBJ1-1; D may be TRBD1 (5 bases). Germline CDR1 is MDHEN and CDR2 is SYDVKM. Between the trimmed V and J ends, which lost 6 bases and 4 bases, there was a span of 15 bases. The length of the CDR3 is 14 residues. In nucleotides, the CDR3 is TGTGCCAGCAGACCTCGGGGGGGTCCCACTGAAGCTTTCTTT. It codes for CASRPRGGPTEAFF.